This TCR beta chain was observed in a study of siplizumab effects on memory and regulatory T cells. CDR1 SGHTA and CDR2 FQGNSA come from the germline V gene. With V trimmed by 3 bases and J by 5 bases, 8 bases remained unmatched. This CDR3 is built from 15 residues. Generated by immunoSEQ multiplex PCR, the TCRdb table keeps only in-frame clones and is missing some. The sample has just under 85,000 clones; roughly 87% are singletons. The sequenced material came from Tregs sorted from blood. This clonotype originated in a human donor in good health. The chain is built from TRBV7-2 and TRBJ2-5; 8 positions agree with TRBD2. CDR3 sequence: CASSFSSGGGETQYF. Written as DNA, the CDR3 is TGTGCCAGCAGCTTCTCCAGCGGGGGAGGCGAGACCCAGTACTTC.